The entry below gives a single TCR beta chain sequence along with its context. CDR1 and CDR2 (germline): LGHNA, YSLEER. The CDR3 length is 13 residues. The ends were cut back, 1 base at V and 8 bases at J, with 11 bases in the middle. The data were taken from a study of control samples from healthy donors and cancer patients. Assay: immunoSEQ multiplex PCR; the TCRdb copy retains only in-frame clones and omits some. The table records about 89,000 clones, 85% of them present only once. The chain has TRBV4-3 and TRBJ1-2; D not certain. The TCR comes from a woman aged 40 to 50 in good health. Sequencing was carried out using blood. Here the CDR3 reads CASSQGLGWGYTF. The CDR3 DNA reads TGCGCCAGCAGCCAAGGACTGGGGTGGGGCTACACCTTC.